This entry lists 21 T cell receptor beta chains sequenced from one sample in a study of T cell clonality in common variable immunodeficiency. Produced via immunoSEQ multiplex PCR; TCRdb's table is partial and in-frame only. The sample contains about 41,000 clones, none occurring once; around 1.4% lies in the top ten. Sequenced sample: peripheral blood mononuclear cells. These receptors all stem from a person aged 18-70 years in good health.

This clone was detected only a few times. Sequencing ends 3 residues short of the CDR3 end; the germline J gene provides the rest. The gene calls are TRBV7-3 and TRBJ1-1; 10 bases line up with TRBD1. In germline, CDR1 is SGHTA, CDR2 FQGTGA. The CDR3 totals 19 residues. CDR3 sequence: CASSLTRLHSPGTGVGAFF. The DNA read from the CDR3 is TGTGCCAGCAGCTTAACCCGGCTACACTCCCCCGGGACAGGGGTTGGG.

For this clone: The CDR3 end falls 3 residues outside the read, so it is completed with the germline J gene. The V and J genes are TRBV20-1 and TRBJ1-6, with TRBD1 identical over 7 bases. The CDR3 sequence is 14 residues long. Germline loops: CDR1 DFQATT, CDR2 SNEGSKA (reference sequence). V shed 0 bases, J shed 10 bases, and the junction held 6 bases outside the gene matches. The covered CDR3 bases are TGCAGTGCTAGAGAGAGGGACAGCAGATCACCC. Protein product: CSARERDSRSP. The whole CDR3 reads CSARERDSRSPLHF.

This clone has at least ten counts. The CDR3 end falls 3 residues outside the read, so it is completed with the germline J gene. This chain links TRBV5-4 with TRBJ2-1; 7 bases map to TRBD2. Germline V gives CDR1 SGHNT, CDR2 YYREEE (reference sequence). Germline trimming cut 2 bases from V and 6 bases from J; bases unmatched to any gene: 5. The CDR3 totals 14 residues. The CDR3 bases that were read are TGTGCCAGCAGCTTTCCGCGGGGGTTCAATGAG. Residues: CASSFPRGFNE. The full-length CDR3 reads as CASSFPRGFNEQFF.

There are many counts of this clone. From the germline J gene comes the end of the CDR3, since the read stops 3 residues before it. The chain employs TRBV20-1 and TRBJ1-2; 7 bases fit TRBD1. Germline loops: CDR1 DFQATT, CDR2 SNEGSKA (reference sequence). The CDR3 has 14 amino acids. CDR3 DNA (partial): TGCAGCAAACTCCTACAGGGGTCTAACTATGGC. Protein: CSKLLQGSNYG. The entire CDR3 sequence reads CSKLLQGSNYGYTF.

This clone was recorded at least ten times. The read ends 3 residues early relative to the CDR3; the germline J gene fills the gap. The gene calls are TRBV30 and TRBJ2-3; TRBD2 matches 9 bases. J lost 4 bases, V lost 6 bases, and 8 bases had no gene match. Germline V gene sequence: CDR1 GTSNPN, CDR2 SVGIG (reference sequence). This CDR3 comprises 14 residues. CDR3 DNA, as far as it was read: TGTGCCTGCGAGACTAGCGGTTGGTCAGATACG. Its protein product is CACETSGWSDT. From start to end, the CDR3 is CACETSGWSDTQYF.

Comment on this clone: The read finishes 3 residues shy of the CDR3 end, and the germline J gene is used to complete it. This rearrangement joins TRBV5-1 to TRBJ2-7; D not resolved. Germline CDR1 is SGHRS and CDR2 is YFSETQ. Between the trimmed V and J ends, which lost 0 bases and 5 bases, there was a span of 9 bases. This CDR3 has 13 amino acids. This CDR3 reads CASSLAPPDEQYF. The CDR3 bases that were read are TGCGCCAGCAGCTTGGCCCCTCCAGACGAG.

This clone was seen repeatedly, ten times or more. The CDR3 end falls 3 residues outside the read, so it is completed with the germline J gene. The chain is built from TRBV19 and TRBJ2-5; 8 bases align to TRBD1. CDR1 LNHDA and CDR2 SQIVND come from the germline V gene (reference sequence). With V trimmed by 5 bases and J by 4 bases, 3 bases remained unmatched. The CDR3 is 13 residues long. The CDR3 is CASSYTGGETQYF. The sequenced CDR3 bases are TGTGCCAGTAGTTACACAGGGGGAGAGACC.

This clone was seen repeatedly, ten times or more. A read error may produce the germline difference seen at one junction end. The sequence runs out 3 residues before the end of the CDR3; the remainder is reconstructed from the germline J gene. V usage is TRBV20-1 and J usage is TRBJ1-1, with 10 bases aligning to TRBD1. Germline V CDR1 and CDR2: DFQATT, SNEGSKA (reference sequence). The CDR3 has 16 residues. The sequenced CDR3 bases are TGCAGTGCAAGAGACAGGGGGCTATCAATGAACACTGAA. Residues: CSARDRGLSMNTE. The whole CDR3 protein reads CSARDRGLSMNTEAFF.

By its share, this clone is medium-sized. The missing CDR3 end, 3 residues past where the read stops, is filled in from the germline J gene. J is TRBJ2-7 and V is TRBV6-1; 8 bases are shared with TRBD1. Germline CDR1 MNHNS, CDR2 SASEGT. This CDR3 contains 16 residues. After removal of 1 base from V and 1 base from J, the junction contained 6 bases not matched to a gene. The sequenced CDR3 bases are TGTGCCAGCAGTGAAGACTTTGGGACAGGATCCTACGAG. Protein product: CASSEDFGTGSYE. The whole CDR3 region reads CASSEDFGTGSYEQYF.

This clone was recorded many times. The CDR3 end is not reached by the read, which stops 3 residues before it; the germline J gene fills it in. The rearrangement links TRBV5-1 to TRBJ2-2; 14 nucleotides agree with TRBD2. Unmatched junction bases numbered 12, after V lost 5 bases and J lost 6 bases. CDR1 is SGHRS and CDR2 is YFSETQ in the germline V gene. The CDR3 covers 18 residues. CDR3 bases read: TGCGCCAGCAGTTTCGGGACTAGCGGGAGACCGCTAGCCGGGGAG. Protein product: CASSFGTSGRPLAGE. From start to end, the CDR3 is CASSFGTSGRPLAGELFF.

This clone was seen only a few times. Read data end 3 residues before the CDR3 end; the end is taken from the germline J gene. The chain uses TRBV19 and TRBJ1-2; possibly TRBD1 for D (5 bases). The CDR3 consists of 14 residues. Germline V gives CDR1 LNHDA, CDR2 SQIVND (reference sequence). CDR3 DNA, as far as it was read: TGTGCCAGTAGTATGGCGGGGGATGAAGGCGAC. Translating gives CASSMAGDEGD. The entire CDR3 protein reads CASSMAGDEGDYTF.

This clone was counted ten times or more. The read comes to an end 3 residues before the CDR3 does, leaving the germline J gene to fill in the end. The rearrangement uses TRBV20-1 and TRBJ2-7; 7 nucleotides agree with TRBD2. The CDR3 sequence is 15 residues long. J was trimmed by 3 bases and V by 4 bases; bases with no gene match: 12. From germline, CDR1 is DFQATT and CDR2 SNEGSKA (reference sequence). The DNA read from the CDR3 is TGCAGTGCTACTCTGGGGGGGTCCGACATCTACGAG. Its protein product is CSATLGGSDIYE. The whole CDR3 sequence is CSATLGGSDIYEQYF.

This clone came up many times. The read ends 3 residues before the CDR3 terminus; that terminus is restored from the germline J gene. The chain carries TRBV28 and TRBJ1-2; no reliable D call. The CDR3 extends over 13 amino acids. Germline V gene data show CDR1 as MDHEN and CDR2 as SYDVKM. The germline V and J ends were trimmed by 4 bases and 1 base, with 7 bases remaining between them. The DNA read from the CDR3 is TGTGCCAGCAGTTCACAGAATAACTATGGC. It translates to CASSSQNNYG. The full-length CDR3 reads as CASSSQNNYGYTF.

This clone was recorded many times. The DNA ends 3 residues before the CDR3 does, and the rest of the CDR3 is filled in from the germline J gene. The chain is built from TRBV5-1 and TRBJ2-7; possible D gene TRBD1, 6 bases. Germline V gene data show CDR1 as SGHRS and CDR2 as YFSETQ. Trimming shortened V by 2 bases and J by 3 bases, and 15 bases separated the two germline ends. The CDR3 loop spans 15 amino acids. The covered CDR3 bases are TGCGCCAGCAGCTTAAATCAGGGGAAAGGCTACGAG. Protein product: CASSLNQGKGYE. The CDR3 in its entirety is CASSLNQGKGYEQYF.

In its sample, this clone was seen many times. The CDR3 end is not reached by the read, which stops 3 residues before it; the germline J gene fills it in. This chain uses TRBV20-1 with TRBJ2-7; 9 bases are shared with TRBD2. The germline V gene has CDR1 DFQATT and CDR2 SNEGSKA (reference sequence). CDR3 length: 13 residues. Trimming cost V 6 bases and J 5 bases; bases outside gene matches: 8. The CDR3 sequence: CSAEPSGTHEQYF. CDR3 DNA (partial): TGCAGTGCCGAACCTAGCGGGACCCACGAG.

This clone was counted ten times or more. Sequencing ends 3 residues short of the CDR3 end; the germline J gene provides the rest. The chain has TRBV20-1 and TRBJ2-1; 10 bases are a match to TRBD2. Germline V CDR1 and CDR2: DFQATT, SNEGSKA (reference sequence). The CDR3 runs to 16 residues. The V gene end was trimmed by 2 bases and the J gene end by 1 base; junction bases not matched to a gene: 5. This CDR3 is CSARPSGSQSYNEQFF. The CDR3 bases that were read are TGCAGTGCTAGACCTAGCGGGAGTCAATCCTACAATGAG.

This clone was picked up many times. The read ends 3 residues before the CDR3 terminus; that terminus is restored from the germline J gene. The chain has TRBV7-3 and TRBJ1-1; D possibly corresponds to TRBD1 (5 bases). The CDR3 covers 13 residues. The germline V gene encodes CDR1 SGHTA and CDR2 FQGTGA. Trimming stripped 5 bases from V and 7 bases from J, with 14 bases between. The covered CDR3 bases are TGTGCCAGCAGCCCACAGGAATTGGGTGAA. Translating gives CASSPQELGE. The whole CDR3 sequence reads CASSPQELGEAFF.

The CDR3 here is CASSRPGQGQETQYF. Incomplete CDR3 DNA: TGTGCCAGCAGCCGACCGGGACAGGGGCAAGAGACC. V usage is TRBV11-1 and J usage is TRBJ2-5; TRBD1 matches at 10 bases. The observed sequence ends 3 residues before the CDR3 terminus, with the missing tail filled in from the germline J gene. V was clipped by 5 bases and J by 2 bases; unmatched bases: 5. Germline assignment: CDR1 SGHAT and CDR2 FQDESV (reference sequence). The CDR3 totals 15 residues.

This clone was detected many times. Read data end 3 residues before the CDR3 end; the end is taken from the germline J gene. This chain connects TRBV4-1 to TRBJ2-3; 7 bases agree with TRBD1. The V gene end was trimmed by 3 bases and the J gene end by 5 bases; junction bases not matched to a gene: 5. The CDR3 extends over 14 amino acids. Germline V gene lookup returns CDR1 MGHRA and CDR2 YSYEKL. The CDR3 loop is CASSHGTGVDTQYF. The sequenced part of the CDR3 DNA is TGCGCCAGCAGCCATGGTACAGGGGTAGATACG.

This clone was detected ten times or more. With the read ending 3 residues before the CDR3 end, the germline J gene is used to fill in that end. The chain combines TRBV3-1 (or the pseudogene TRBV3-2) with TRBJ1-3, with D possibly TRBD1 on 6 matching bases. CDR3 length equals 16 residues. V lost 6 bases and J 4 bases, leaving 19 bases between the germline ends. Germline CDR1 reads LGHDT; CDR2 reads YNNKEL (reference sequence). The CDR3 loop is CASRHGTMGEGNTIYF. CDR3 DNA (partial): TGTGCCAGCAGACACGGGACAATGGGGGAGGGAAACACC.

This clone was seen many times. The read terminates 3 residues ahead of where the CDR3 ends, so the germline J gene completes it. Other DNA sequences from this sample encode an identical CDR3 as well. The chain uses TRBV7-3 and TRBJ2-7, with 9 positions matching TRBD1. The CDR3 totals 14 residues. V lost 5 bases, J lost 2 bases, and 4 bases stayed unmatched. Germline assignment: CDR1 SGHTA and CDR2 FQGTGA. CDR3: CASSPGQGPYEQYF. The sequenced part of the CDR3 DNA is TGTGCCAGCAGCCCGGGACAGGGACCCTACGAG.